A single sample gave rise to the 27 T cell receptor beta chains below, sequenced in a study of lymphopenia after photon versus proton radiotherapy. Repertoires were generated with immunoSEQ multiplex PCR, while TCRdb's copy carries only in-frame clones and drops some. The data show some 55,000 clones, approximately 83% seen once. Sequences were derived from peripheral blood, sampled from a patient treated with photon-based radiotherapy. The receptors were gathered from a man in his forties with gastric cancer.

V is TRBV25-1 and J is TRBJ1-5; no definite D call. Deletions cut 11 bases from V and 5 bases from J, with 13 bases between. The CDR3 spans 12 residues. CDR1 MGHDK and CDR2 SYGVNS come from the germline V gene. The CDR3 protein is CASATGDQPQHF. The CDR3 DNA is TGTGCCTCCGCCACGGGCGATCAGCCCCAGCATTTT.

This sequence joins TRBV5-5 and TRBJ1-1; D gene uncertain. Germline values: CDR1 SGHKS, CDR2 YYEKEE (reference sequence). The V and J ends lost 2 bases and 1 base respectively, with 6 bases between them. The CDR3 contains 13 residues. The CDR3 nucleotides read TGTGCCAGCAGCTTTTACGGGAACACTGAAGCTTTCTTT. It encodes CASSFYGNTEAFF.

This chain uses TRBV29-1 with TRBJ1-1; D is ambiguous. The CDR3 length is 12 residues. Germline V lookup: CDR1 SQVTM, CDR2 ANQGSEA. Trimming stripped 3 bases from V and 4 bases from J, with 9 bases between. CDR3 residues: CSVDPPATEAFF. CDR3 bases: TGCAGCGTTGACCCCCCCGCCACTGAAGCTTTCTTT.

The chain employs TRBV6-4 and TRBJ1-1; D not certain. The V end was cut by 0 bases, the J end by 1 base, with 6 bases between. Per germline, CDR1 MRHNA and CDR2 SNTAGT. The length of the CDR3 is 14 residues. The CDR3 sequence is CASSDSWKNTEAFF. The DNA of the CDR3 is TGTGCCAGCAGTGACTCGTGGAAGAACACTGAAGCTTTCTTT.

The rearrangement links TRBV5-4 to TRBJ2-1; possibly TRBD1 for D (6 bases). Germline V CDR1 and CDR2: SGHNT, YYREEE (reference sequence). V lost 2 bases and J lost 9, with 12 bases in between. The CDR3 runs to 13 residues. DNA of the CDR3: TGTGCCAGCAGCTTTATACAGGGCCCTGAGCAGTTCTTC. Encoded protein: CASSFIQGPEQFF.

The chain is built from TRBV4-1 and TRBJ2-2, with D perhaps being TRBD1 or TRBD2 (5 bases each). The CDR3 has 15 amino acids. Germline CDR1 is MGHRA and CDR2 is YSYEKL. Trimming stripped 5 bases from V and 4 bases from J, with 14 bases between. The CDR3 reads CASSSGTPGTGELFF. Here the CDR3 DNA reads TGCGCCAGCAGCTCCGGGACCCCGGGCACCGGGGAGCTGTTTTTT.

V and J are TRBV6-1 and TRBJ2-2, with TRBD1 as a possible D gene (5 bases). The CDR3 consists of 13 residues. Germline lookup yields CDR1 MNHNS and CDR2 SASEGT. Trimming cost V 1 base and J 7 bases, with 7 bases left between them. The CDR3 DNA reads as TGTGCCAGCAGTGAAGAAGGGGACGGGGAGCTGTTTTTT. Residues: CASSEEGDGELFF.

The chain is built from TRBV5-1 and TRBJ2-5, with TRBD2 identical over 8 bases. The CDR3 spans 14 residues. Germline lookup yields CDR1 SGHRS and CDR2 YFSETQ. Trimming at V came to 2 bases and at J to 5 bases, leaving 5 bases not matched to a gene. The CDR3 DNA sequence: TGCGCCAGCAGCTTAGCGGGGGCGGGTGAGACCCAGTACTTC. Translating it yields CASSLAGAGETQYF.

The rearrangement links TRBV14 to TRBJ1-2; no clear D gene. The V end was cut by 1 base, the J end by 3 bases, with 12 bases between. The CDR3 covers 15 residues. Germline CDR1 and CDR2: SGHDN and FVKESK. Here the CDR3 reads CASSQGSDGYYGYTF. In DNA form, the CDR3 reads TGTGCCAGCAGCCAAGGCTCCGACGGATACTATGGCTACACCTTC.

This clone came up once. This chain links TRBV19 with TRBJ1-1; D is unresolved. Trimming took 6 bases from V and 1 from J, leaving 18 bases between them. Germline V gene data show CDR1 as LNHDA and CDR2 as SQIVND (reference sequence). This CDR3 is built from 16 residues. DNA of the CDR3: TGTGCCAGTAGCCTCGGGCGGGAGGTAGGGAACACTGAAGCTTTCTTT. Translating it yields CASSLGREVGNTEAFF.

The count of this clone is one. This chain connects TRBV19 to TRBJ1-5; 8 nucleotides line up with TRBD1. Germline V gives CDR1 LNHDA, CDR2 SQIVND (reference sequence). The V gene end was trimmed by 5 bases and the J gene end by 8 bases; junction bases not matched to a gene: 14. The CDR3 contains 16 residues. The CDR3 nucleotides are TGTGCCAGTAGTGCTACTCTCCAGGGGGCTTTGAAGCCCCAGCATTTT. It is translated as CASSATLQGALKPQHF. Full variable domain (missing parts from reference TRBV19 and TRBJ1-5): DGGITQSPKYLFRKEGQNVTLSCEQNLNHDAMYWYRQDPGQGLRLIYYSQIVNDFQKGDIAEGYSVSREKKESFPLTVTSAQKNPTAFYLCASSATLQGALKPQHFGDGTRLSIL.

CDR3: CASSMGTGGELGYEQYF. The CDR3, as DNA: TGTGCCAGTAGTATGGGTACAGGGGGCGAACTCGGCTACGAGCAGTACTTC. The chain links TRBV19 to TRBJ2-7; TRBD1 agrees at 9 bases. In germline, CDR1 is LNHDA, CDR2 SQIVND (reference sequence). V dropped 3 bases and J dropped 3; count of bases not matched to a gene: 12. This CDR3 is 17 amino acids long.

Points on this clone: This sample also contains other DNA sequences that code for the same CDR3. This chain joins TRBV6-5 and TRBJ1-5; 10 bases match TRBD1. The V segment lost 2 bases and the J segment 6 bases; nucleotides outside the gene matches: 1. The germline CDR1 and CDR2 sequences are MNHEY and SVGAGI. This CDR3 has 14 residues. The chain's CDR3 is CASSYGQGGQPQHF. The CDR3 nucleotides are TGTGCCAGCAGTTACGGACAGGGGGGTCAGCCCCAGCATTTT.

In its sample, this clone was seen once. V is TRBV27 and J is TRBJ1-5; D uncertain. The CDR3 is made up of 11 amino acids. Trimming stripped 8 bases from V and 3 bases from J, with 5 bases between. Germline V gives CDR1 MNHEY, CDR2 SMNVEV (reference sequence). CDR3 protein: CASGLNQPQHF. In DNA, the CDR3 is TGTGCCAGCGGACTCAATCAGCCCCAGCATTTT.

The gene calls are TRBV4-1 and TRBJ2-2; 7 positions match TRBD2. V lost 0 bases and J lost 1; bases outside the gene matches: 5. Germline lookup yields CDR1 MGHRA and CDR2 YSYEKL. The CDR3 totals 17 residues. The CDR3 nucleotides are TGCGCCAGCAGCCAAGAAGAATGGGAGGGGAACACCGGGGAGCTGTTTTTT. As protein: CASSQEEWEGNTGELFF.

This chain connects TRBV15 to TRBJ1-1; 7 bases align to TRBD1. V gave up 2 bases and J gave up 7 bases; unmatched junction bases: 19. Germline lookup yields CDR1 LNHNV and CDR2 YYDKDF (reference sequence). The CDR3 is 18 amino acids. The CDR3 coding sequence is TGTGCCACCAGCAGAATTTTCGGGTTCCAAAGGGGGCGAGGTGAAGCTTTCTTT. Translating gives CATSRIFGFQRGRGEAFF. The entire variable domain, with the rest obtained from reference TRBV15 and TRBJ1-1, is as follows: DAMVIQNPRYQVTQFGKPVTLSCSQTLNHNVMYWYQQKSSQAPKLLFHYYDKDFNNEADTPDNFQSRRPNTSFCFLDIRSPGLGDTAMYLCATSRIFGFQRGRGEAFFGQGTRLTVV.

The CDR3 spells CATSSPGTGEGYTF. The CDR3 DNA reads as TGTGCCACCAGCAGCCCCGGGACAGGGGAGGGCTACACCTTC. The gene calls are TRBV15 and TRBJ1-2; 10 bases are shared with TRBD1. The CDR3 sequence is 14 residues long. The V gene's germline CDR1 is LNHNV and CDR2 YYDKDF (reference sequence). With V trimmed by 3 bases and J by 8 bases, 6 bases remained unmatched.

This clone occurred once. The V gene is TRBV30, the J gene TRBJ1-5; no firm D call. The CDR3 loop spans 13 amino acids. V was pared by 0 bases and J by 5 bases, with 8 bases between. The germline V gene has CDR1 GTSNPN and CDR2 SVGIG (reference sequence). The DNA for the CDR3 is TGTGCCTGGAGTGTAGAAAACGATCAGCCCCAGCATTTT. This encodes CAWSVENDQPQHF. The complete variable domain, with remaining parts taken from reference TRBV30 and TRBJ1-5, reads SQTIHQWPATLVQPVGSPLSLECTVEGTSNPNLYWYRQAAGRGLQLLFYSVGIGQISSEVPQNLSASRPQDRQFILSSKKLLLSDSGFYLCAWSVENDQPQHFGDGTRLSIL.

This rearrangement joins TRBV2 to TRBJ2-7, with 10 bases that match TRBD2. Germline lookup yields CDR1 SNHLY and CDR2 FYNNEI. The CDR3 is 14 amino acids. J was trimmed by 6 bases and V by 4 bases; bases with no gene match: 6. CDR3 residues: CASSALAGGSEQYF. The CDR3 DNA reads as TGTGCCAGCAGTGCTTTAGCGGGGGGATCCGAGCAGTACTTC.

Comment on this clone: At one end the junction does not follow the germline gene, possibly because of a read error. The chain links TRBV7-7 to TRBJ1-1; D gene unclear. Per the germline V gene, CDR1 is SSHAT and CDR2 is FNYEAQ (reference sequence). The CDR3 has 13 residues. CDR3: CASSPTTNTEAFF. The CDR3, as DNA: TGTGCTAGCAGCCCAACCACGAACACTGAAGCTTTCTTT. The full variable domain, in which reference TRBV7-7 and TRBJ1-1 provide the parts outside the CDR3, is GAGVSQSPRYKVTKRGQDVTLRCDPISSHATLYWYQQALGQGPEFLTYFNYEAQPDKSGLPSDRFSAERPEGSISTLTIQRTEQRDSAMYRCASSPTTNTEAFFGQGTRLTVV.

The chain combines TRBV7-9 with TRBJ2-3; 11 positions match TRBD1. Germline trimming cut 6 bases from V and 6 bases from J; bases unmatched to any gene: 8. Germline V gives CDR1 SEHNR, CDR2 FQNEAQ (reference sequence). The CDR3 is made up of 15 amino acids. In DNA form, the CDR3 reads TGTGCCAGCAGTCCCCGGACAGGGGGCGGCGATACGCAGTATTTT. Protein: CASSPRTGGGDTQYF.

The chain uses TRBV6-5 and TRBJ2-5; TRBD2 aligns across 8 bases. The CDR3 covers 13 residues. Trimming removed 10 bases from V and 2 bases from J; junction bases left unmatched: 6. The germline V gene encodes CDR1 MNHEY and CDR2 SVGAGI. CDR3 bases: TGTGCCACGGGGGGGACACAACAAGAGACCCAGTACTTC. Amino acids: CATGGTQQETQYF.

This chain links TRBV11-2 with TRBJ2-1; the D gene is possibly TRBD1 (6 bases). The CDR3 contains 16 residues. V dropped 2 bases and J dropped 0 bases, with 11 bases sitting between them. Germline V lookup: CDR1 SGHAT, CDR2 FQNNGV. CDR3 in amino acids: CASSLMRGSSYNEQFF. CDR3 DNA sequence: TGTGCCAGCAGCTTAATGAGGGGGAGCTCCTACAATGAGCAGTTCTTC.

The chain recombines TRBV15 with TRBJ1-6; tentatively, D is TRBD1 (5 bases). V dropped 0 bases and J dropped 10 bases, with 16 bases sitting between them. This CDR3 has 16 amino acids. Germline CDR1 and CDR2: LNHNV and YYDKDF (reference sequence). CDR3 in amino acids: CATSRDGARWGSPLHF. CDR3 bases: TGTGCCACCAGCAGAGATGGGGCCAGGTGGGGGTCACCCCTCCACTTT.

The chain has TRBV7-2 and TRBJ2-5; D perhaps matches TRBD2 (5 bases). The better agreement between TRBJ2-7 and the DNA end casts doubt on the J call. Germline assignment: CDR1 SGHTA and CDR2 FQGNSA. This CDR3 comprises 12 residues. The CDR3 reads CASSTGLYEQYF. CDR3 nucleotide sequence: TGTGCCAGCAGCACCGGACTGTACGAGCAGTACTTC.

The rearrangement links TRBV7-9 to TRBJ2-3; 14 nucleotides line up with TRBD2. CDR3 length: 15 residues. V shed 8 bases, J shed 6 bases, and the junction held 7 bases outside the gene matches. The V gene's germline CDR1 is SEHNR and CDR2 FQNEAQ (reference sequence). CDR3 amino acids: CASRTSGGLGDTQYF. The CDR3 coding sequence is TGTGCCAGCCGGACTAGCGGGGGGCTGGGGGATACGCAGTATTTT.

This chain connects TRBV11-3 to TRBJ2-2; unclear D gene. CDR1 and CDR2 (germline): SGHNT, YENEEA. This CDR3 is 13 amino acids long. The V end lost 3 bases, the J end lost 4 bases, and 6 bases lay between the germline ends. The CDR3 bases are TGTGCCAGCAGCTTGGACGGCACCGGGGAGCTGTTTTTT. This translates into CASSLDGTGELFF.